A single sample gave rise to the 30 T cell receptor beta chains below, sequenced in a study of T cell responses to AZD1222 COVID-19 vaccine. Sequencing used immunoSEQ multiplex PCR; TCRdb keeps in-frame clones, though not all of them. The sample lists about 130,000 clones; roughly 90% were seen once. The sample here was peripheral blood, taken on day 0 of AZD1222 vaccination. Receptor source: an adult in good health.

DNA for the CDR3: TGCGCCAGCAGCTTGGACCCCCAAACACCCCTCCACTTT. This gives the protein CASSLDPQTPLHF. The rearrangement joins TRBV5-1 to TRBJ1-6, with D unclear. CDR3 length equals 13 residues. Germline lookup yields CDR1 SGHRS and CDR2 YFSETQ. V was trimmed by 0 bases and J by 11 bases, leaving 9 bases between them.

This rearrangement joins TRBV7-8 to TRBJ1-3, with D possibly matching TRBD1 (6 bases). CDR1 SGHVS and CDR2 FQNEAQ come from the germline V gene. V shed 5 bases and J shed 1 base, with 18 bases lying between them. CDR3 length equals 17 residues. The CDR3 region has the DNA TGTGCCAGCAGCCCTAAAAGGGGGGGCAAATCTGGAAACACCATATATTTT. It translates to CASSPKRGGKSGNTIYF. The entire variable domain, with the rest obtained from reference TRBV7-8 and TRBJ1-3, is as follows: GAGVSQSPRYKVAKRGQDVALRCDPISGHVSLFWYQQALGQGPEFLTYFQNEAQLDKSGLPSDRFFAERPEGSVSTLKIQRTQQEDSAVYLCASSPKRGGKSGNTIYFGEGSWLTVV.

The chain carries TRBV4-3 and TRBJ1-1; D unclear. The CDR3 runs 15 residues. Between the trimmed V and J ends, which lost 0 bases and 1 base, there was a span of 9 bases. Germline CDR1 is LGHNA and CDR2 is YSLEER. The CDR3, as DNA: TGCGCCAGCAGCCAAGACGTCGGGCCGAACACTGAAGCTTTCTTT. Translating it yields CASSQDVGPNTEAFF.

This clone occurred once. This chain links TRBV3-1 (or the pseudogene TRBV3-2) with TRBJ2-1, with 9 positions matching TRBD1. From germline, CDR1 is LGHDT and CDR2 YNNKEL (reference sequence). Trimming took 2 bases from V and 5 from J; bases not matched to a gene: 10. The CDR3 runs 17 residues. As DNA, the CDR3 is TGTGCCAGCAGCCAACCACTAACAGGGGGCAGGGACAATGAGCAGTTCTTC. It yields the protein CASSQPLTGGRDNEQFF.

The V gene is TRBV27, the J gene TRBJ1-1; a possible D gene is TRBD1 (5 bases). Per the germline V gene, CDR1 is MNHEY and CDR2 is SMNVEV (reference sequence). V lost 3 bases and J 3 bases, leaving 20 bases between the germline ends. The CDR3 spans 17 residues. In nucleotides, the CDR3 is TGTGCCAGCAGTTTGGGGGGGGTGGGGGGTTGGTACACTGAAGCTTTCTTT. As protein: CASSLGGVGGWYTEAFF.

This chain joins TRBV28 and TRBJ1-1; D remains ambiguous. There are 12 residues in the CDR3. Trimming removed 6 bases at V and 4 bases at J, with 9 bases between. Germline loops: CDR1 MDHEN, CDR2 SYDVKM. CDR3 bases: TGTGCCAGCAGGGCGGCTGTCACTGAAGCTTTCTTT. Protein: CASRAAVTEAFF.

Details on this clone: Other DNA sequences in the sample encode the same CDR3. V is TRBV7-8 and J is TRBJ1-5, with D uncertain. V was shortened by 5 bases and J by 4 bases, with 12 bases between the two germline ends. The germline CDR1 and CDR2 sequences are SGHVS and FQNEAQ. CDR3 length: 14 amino acids. CDR3 residues: CASSLLRGNQPQHF. The CDR3 DNA follows: TGTGCCAGCAGCCTCTTGAGAGGGAATCAGCCCCAGCATTTT.

This chain uses TRBV4-2 with TRBJ1-5; D is undetermined. CDR1 and CDR2 from the germline V gene are LGHNA and YNFKEQ. The CDR3 covers 13 residues. Trimming removed 8 bases at V and 2 bases at J, with 10 bases between. The CDR3 DNA reads as TGTGCCAGCGGGGAATTGGGCAATCAGCCCCAGCATTTT. It codes for CASGELGNQPQHF.

The chain carries TRBV10-3 and TRBJ1-2; perhaps TRBD1 as D (5 bases). Trimming left V 5 bases short and J 8 bases short, with 18 bases between. CDR3 length: 14 residues. CDR1 is ENHRY and CDR2 is SYGVKD in the germline V gene. The CDR3 loop reads CAISPYQGPGGYTF. The DNA of the CDR3 is TGTGCCATCAGTCCCTATCAGGGACCAGGAGGCTACACCTTC.

The count of this clone is one. In DNA form, the CDR3 reads TGTGCCAGCAGTCACCCCGCGGACACTGAAGCTTTCTTT. Protein sequence: CASSHPADTEAFF. This chain uses TRBV6-6 with TRBJ1-1; D not certain. Trimming stripped 5 bases from V and 3 bases from J, with 10 bases between. Germline V gene sequence: CDR1 MNHNY, CDR2 SVGAGI (reference sequence). The CDR3 contains 13 residues.

The gene calls are TRBV28 and TRBJ2-7; D gene uncertain. CDR3 length: 15 residues. Trimming left V 2 bases short and J 1 base short, with 12 bases between. Germline values: CDR1 MDHEN, CDR2 SYDVKM. The DNA for the CDR3 is TGTGCCAGCAGTTTACTCCTGGGCACGTCCTACGAGCAGTACTTC. Its protein product is CASSLLLGTSYEQYF.

The chain is built from TRBV20-1 and TRBJ1-5, with D tentatively TRBD1 (5 bases). CDR3 length: 15 residues. V was pared by 3 bases and J by 3 bases, with 15 bases between. CDR1 is DFQATT and CDR2 is SNEGSKA in the germline V gene (reference sequence). The CDR3 is CSASYSPGPNQPQHF. CDR3 bases: TGCAGTGCTAGTTACTCTCCGGGGCCCAATCAGCCCCAGCATTTT.

As to this clone: At the DNA level, this CDR3 is encoded by other sequences in the same sample as well. V usage is TRBV30 and J usage is TRBJ1-1, with D perhaps TRBD1 (5 bases). In germline, CDR1 is GTSNPN, CDR2 SVGIG (reference sequence). V was cut by 0 bases and J by 1 base, with 6 bases left in between. This CDR3 spans 13 amino acids. CDR3: CAWSVGANTEAFF. The CDR3 DNA reads TGTGCCTGGAGTGTAGGGGCGAACACTGAAGCTTTCTTT.

The table lists this clone with a few counts. The chain has TRBV19 and TRBJ1-5; 8 bases fit TRBD1. The CDR3 loop spans 18 amino acids. Losses at the gene ends were 3 bases for V and 4 bases for J; bases not matched to a gene: 14. Germline values: CDR1 LNHDA, CDR2 SQIVND (reference sequence). CDR3 in amino acids: CASSIPPRQGARNQPQHF. CDR3 in DNA: TGTGCCAGTAGTATCCCCCCTCGGCAGGGGGCGAGGAATCAGCCCCAGCATTTT.

The chain joins TRBV2 to TRBJ1-2, with D perhaps TRBD1 (6 bases). CDR3 length: 16 amino acids. Looked up from germline, CDR1 is SNHLY and CDR2 is FYNNEI. V was cut by 7 bases and J by 6 bases, with 24 bases left in between. CDR3 protein: CASTPRGDMVFHGYTF. For the CDR3, the DNA is TGTGCCAGCACTCCAAGGGGGGACATGGTATTCCATGGCTACACCTTC. The full variable domain, rest sourced from reference TRBV2 and TRBJ1-2, is EPEVTQTPSHQVTQMGQEVILRCVPISNHLYFYWYRQILGQKVEFLVSFYNNEISEKSEIFDDQFSVERPDGSNFTLKIRSTKLEDSAMYFCASTPRGDMVFHGYTFGSGTRLTVV.

V gene TRBV5-1 combines with J gene TRBJ1-5; no clear D. Germline CDR1 reads SGHRS; CDR2 reads YFSETQ. V gave up 2 bases and J gave up 4 bases, with 19 bases separating them. The CDR3 is 17 amino acids. The CDR3 is CASSLNPLGAQNQPQHF. The CDR3 bases are TGCGCCAGCAGCTTAAATCCCCTGGGAGCACAAAATCAGCCCCAGCATTTT.

This chain connects TRBV6-2 or TRBV6-3 to TRBJ1-1, with 7 bases that match TRBD1. Germline CDR1 reads MNHEY; CDR2 reads SVGEGT. Losses at the gene ends were 4 bases for V and 4 bases for J; bases not matched to a gene: 15. This CDR3 has 17 residues. The CDR3 DNA is TGTGCCAGCAGTTCACTAAGGACAGGTGTTGTGGGCACTGAAGCTTTCTTT. It specifies CASSSLRTGVVGTEAFF.

The chain uses TRBV11-2 and TRBJ2-7; TRBD1 matches at 7 bases. CDR1 and CDR2 (germline): SGHAT, FQNNGV. There are 15 residues in the CDR3. V dropped 5 bases and J dropped 3; count of bases not matched to a gene: 10. The DNA of the CDR3 is TGTGCCAGCAGCCCCAGGGGGACCATGGGCTACGAGCAGTACTTC. It translates to CASSPRGTMGYEQYF.

This chain joins TRBV11-2 and TRBJ2-3; no reliable D call. Between the trimmed V and J ends, which lost 5 bases and 4 bases, there was a span of 10 bases. Germline V gene lookup returns CDR1 SGHAT and CDR2 FQNNGV. This CDR3 contains 13 residues. In nucleotides, the CDR3 is TGTGCCAGCAGCGTGCTAAGGGCAGATACGCAGTATTTT. The encoded protein is CASSVLRADTQYF.

The genes are TRBV9 and TRBJ2-2; 14 nucleotides agree with TRBD2. V was clipped by 4 bases and J by 5 bases; unmatched bases: 10. The CDR3 covers 18 residues. Germline values: CDR1 SGDLS, CDR2 YYNGEE. CDR3 bases: TGTGCCAGCAGCCGAGTGAGGACTAGCGGGAGGCCTACCGGGGAGCTGTTTTTT. It is translated as CASSRVRTSGRPTGELFF.

The gene calls are TRBV27 and TRBJ2-1; 11 bases agree with TRBD2. The CDR3 covers 16 residues. V shed 3 bases, J shed 7 bases, and the junction held 8 bases outside the gene matches. The germline V gene encodes CDR1 MNHEY and CDR2 SMNVEV (reference sequence). The CDR3 DNA reads as TGTGCCAGCAGTTTCTCTAGCGGGGGGAGGAGGAATGAGCAGTTCTTC. Protein sequence: CASSFSSGGRRNEQFF.

The rearrangement joins TRBV6-2 or TRBV6-3 to TRBJ1-2; D remains ambiguous. Germline V CDR1 and CDR2: MNHEY, SVGEGT. Trimming took off 0 bases at V and 7 bases at J, with 12 bases between the two ends. The CDR3 is made up of 14 amino acids. For the CDR3, the DNA is TGTGCCAGCAGTTACTCGCTGTTCGGGAGTGGCTACACCTTC. As protein: CASSYSLFGSGYTF.

This chain joins TRBV27 and TRBJ2-5; 8 nucleotides match TRBD2. This CDR3 spans 15 amino acids. The J segment lost 5 bases and the V segment lost 5 bases, leaving 10 bases of the junction unmatched. Germline lookup yields CDR1 MNHEY and CDR2 SMNVEV (reference sequence). The CDR3 is CASSPPGGTVETQYF. As DNA, the CDR3 is TGTGCCAGCAGTCCCCCGGGGGGGACGGTGGAGACCCAGTACTTC.

This rearrangement joins TRBV9 to TRBJ2-5; TRBD1 might be the D (5 bases). The CDR3 contains 14 residues. Germline V gives CDR1 SGDLS, CDR2 YYNGEE. V was shortened by 0 bases and J by 1 base, with 7 bases between the two germline ends. The CDR3 here is CASSVDDSQETQYF. CDR3 nucleotide sequence: TGTGCCAGCAGCGTAGATGACAGCCAAGAGACCCAGTACTTC.

The count of this clone is one. The V call is TRBV19, the J call TRBJ2-3; 14 bases match TRBD2. Germline loops: CDR1 LNHDA, CDR2 SQIVND (reference sequence). This CDR3 spans 15 amino acids. V lost 5 bases and J lost 6; bases outside the gene matches: 4. In nucleotides, the CDR3 is TGTGCCAGTAGTCTCGGACTAGCGGGAGGCGATACGCAGTATTTT. Translation gives CASSLGLAGGDTQYF.

The rearrangement uses TRBV28 and TRBJ1-2; D remains ambiguous. V was shortened by 2 bases and J by 2 bases, with 6 bases between the two germline ends. CDR3 length equals 13 residues. Germline CDR1 and CDR2: MDHEN and SYDVKM. CDR3 sequence reads: CASSLSRNYGYTF. DNA of the CDR3: TGTGCCAGCAGTTTAAGCCGAAACTATGGCTACACCTTC.

V and J are TRBV30 and TRBJ1-5, with 7 nucleotides matching TRBD1. V lost 2 bases and J lost 1; bases outside the gene matches: 5. CDR1 is GTSNPN, CDR2 SVGIG, per germline (reference sequence). CDR3 size: 15 residues. This CDR3 reads CAWSTDRASNQPQHF. The CDR3 DNA sequence: TGTGCCTGGAGTACTGACAGGGCCAGCAATCAGCCCCAGCATTTT.

CDR3 sequence: CASSAGGISYNSPLHF. The CDR3, as DNA: TGTGCCAGCAGCGCAGGGGGCATCTCCTATAATTCACCCCTCCACTTT. The rearrangement joins TRBV9 to TRBJ1-6; 8 bases line up with TRBD1. The V segment lost 3 bases and the J segment 0 bases; nucleotides outside the gene matches: 2. This CDR3 has 16 residues. Looked up from germline, CDR1 is SGDLS and CDR2 is YYNGEE. The variable domain in full, completed from reference TRBV9 and TRBJ1-6, reads DSGVTQTPKHLITATGQRVTLRCSPRSGDLSVYWYQQSLDQGLQFLIQYYNGEERAKGNILERFSAQQFPDLHSELNLSSLELGDSALYFCASSAGGISYNSPLHFGNGTRLTVT.

CDR3 residues: CASSLRSPGRSQKLFF. The CDR3 DNA sequence: TGTGCCAGCAGTTTAAGGTCCCCGGGCAGGAGCCAAAAACTGTTTTTT. The rearrangement uses TRBV28 and TRBJ1-4; D unclear. Germline loops: CDR1 MDHEN, CDR2 SYDVKM. This CDR3 is 16 amino acids long. V gave up 2 bases and J gave up 9 bases, with 19 bases separating them.

The genes are TRBV19 and TRBJ1-1; weak D call: TRBD1 (5 bases). The CDR3 runs 12 residues. Germline CDR1 LNHDA, CDR2 SQIVND (reference sequence). The ends were cut back, 10 bases at V and 7 bases at J, with 16 bases in the middle. The CDR3 here is CATARGDLEAFF. The CDR3 nucleotides are TGTGCCACCGCTCGGGGCGATCTTGAAGCTTTCTTT.